This TCR beta chain was documented in a study of blood T cell repertoires in COVID-19. Study context: COVID-19 samples from acute and convalescent phases originated in the United States, Italy and Spain.

In Seattle, patients joined the study during active infection and were tracked longitudinally. Under the authors' procedure: Amplifying reference gene primers gave estimates of nucleated cell counts. Generated by immunoSEQ multiplex PCR, the TCRdb table keeps only in-frame clones and is missing some. That table gives V, J and clone size, and the DNA gave D and trimming. The table records some 240,000 clones, roughly 79% of them present only once. Trimming cost V 4 bases and J 3 bases, with 13 bases left between them. Per the germline V gene, CDR1 is SGHDT and CDR2 is YYEEEE. This CDR3 region has 15 residues. Only one count was recorded for this clone.

Material for sequencing was peripheral blood. This rearrangement joins TRBV5-6 to TRBJ1-4; D is possibly TRBD1 (6 bases). The source of this sequence is a woman aged 80 or over with COVID-19, enrolled during active disease. The CDR3 DNA reads as TGTGCCAGCAGCAGACACAGGGTCGCTAATGAAAAACTGTTTTTT. Translated: CASSRHRVANEKLFF. Full variable domain (remainder filled in from reference TRBV5-6 and TRBJ1-4): DAGVTQSPTHLIKTRGQQVTLRCSPKSGHDTVSWYQQALGQGPQFIFQYYEEEERQRGNFPDRFSGHQFPNYSSELNVNALLLGDSALYLCASSRHRVANEKLFFGSGTQLSVL.